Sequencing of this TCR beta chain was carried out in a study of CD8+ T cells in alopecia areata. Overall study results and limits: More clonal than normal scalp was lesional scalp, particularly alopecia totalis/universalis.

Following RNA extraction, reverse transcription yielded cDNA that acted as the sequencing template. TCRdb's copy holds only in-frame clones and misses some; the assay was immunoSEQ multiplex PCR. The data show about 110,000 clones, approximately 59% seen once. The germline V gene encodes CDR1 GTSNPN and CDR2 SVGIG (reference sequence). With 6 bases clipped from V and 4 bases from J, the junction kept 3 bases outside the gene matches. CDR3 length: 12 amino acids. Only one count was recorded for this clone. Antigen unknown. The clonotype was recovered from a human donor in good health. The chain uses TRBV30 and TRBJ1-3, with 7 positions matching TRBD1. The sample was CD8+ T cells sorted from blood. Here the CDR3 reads CACGTAGNTIYF. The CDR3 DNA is TGTGCCTGTGGGACAGCAGGAAACACCATATATTTT.